This T cell receptor beta chain was identified during a study of cytomegalovirus exposure and HLA in healthy donors. This clone occurred a few times. PCR involved 60 Vbeta and 13 Jbeta primers. Clones were read by immunoSEQ multiplex PCR, and TCRdb kept only the in-frame ones, dropping some. The profile shows 120,000 to 150,000 clones, around 79% of them singletons. What was sequenced was PBMCs. This clonotype was obtained from a male donor in good health and CMV-seronegative.

Here the CDR3 DNA reads TGCGCCAGCAGTGGCCCGGGACAGGGTACGGGCGAGCAGTACTTC. Translation: CASSGPGQGTGEQYF. The V call is TRBV10-1, the J call TRBJ2-5; 9 bases fit TRBD1. The end of the DNA aligns better with TRBJ2-7, so the J call may be wrong. Looked up from germline, CDR1 is WNHNN and CDR2 is SYGVQD (reference sequence). This CDR3 contains 15 residues.